Sequencing of this TCR beta chain was carried out in a study of blood T cell repertoires in COVID-19. The overall study: Samples of COVID-19 (acute and convalescent) were obtained from the United States, Italy and Spain. Sample material is recorded as cDNA or gDNA derived from T cells, B-cell-depleted T cells, or PBMCs.

Enrollees, roughly 18 to 90 years old, lived in 20 to 25 US areas. CDR1 is SGHRS, CDR2 YFSETQ, per germline. With 4 bases removed from V and 0 bases from J, the gap between germline ends came to 13 bases. This CDR3 spans 15 amino acids. In the original workflow: Counts of nucleated cells, estimated from reference gene primer amplification, were obtained. The table came from immunoSEQ multiplex PCR; TCRdb's copy has only in-frame clones and leaves some out. V and J calls plus clone size are reproduced from that table; the DNA served to infer D and trimming. The table includes about 390,000 clones, about 86% detected once.

The chain joins TRBV5-1 to TRBJ1-2; tentative D call: TRBD1 (6 bases). The sample was PBMCs or T cells enriched from blood (not recorded which). The source is a woman in her forties or fifties who had recovered from COVID-19. DNA of the CDR3: TGCGCCAGCAGCCCCGAGGGGGTACCTAACTATGGCTACACCTTC. As protein: CASSPEGVPNYGYTF. Supplemented by reference TRBV5-1 and TRBJ1-2, the full variable domain reads KAGVTQTPRYLIKTRGQQVTLSCSPISGHRSVSWYQQTPGQGLQFLFEYFSETQRNKGNFPGRFSGRQFSNSRSEMNVSTLELGDSALYLCASSPEGVPNYGYTFGSGTRLTVV.